The present T cell receptor (beta chain) was sequenced within a study of blood T cell repertoires in COVID-19. At the level of the study: The analysed material was cDNA or gDNA that came from T cells, B-cell-depleted T cells, or PBMCs.

All enrollees were about 18 to 89 years old and from 20 to 25 US areas. Participant reports of clinical history set cohort assignment. This table comes from immunoSEQ multiplex PCR, and its TCRdb copy is limited to in-frame clones, with some not included. The sample carries about 180,000 clones, roughly 87% recorded once. Concerning this clone: The junction departs from the called germline gene at one end, perhaps through a read error.

The specimen was PBMCs or T cells enriched from blood (not recorded which). This clonotype was obtained from a human donor with acute COVID-19. The donor label of this sample is uncertain.

CDR3 coding DNA: TGTGCCAGCAGTGAAGTAGCGGGGAGGCTTTTT. This encodes CASSEVAGRLF. The chain uses TRBV2 and TRBJ2-3, with 8 bases fitting TRBD2. This CDR3 has 11 residues. Germline loops: CDR1 SNHLY, CDR2 FYNNEI.